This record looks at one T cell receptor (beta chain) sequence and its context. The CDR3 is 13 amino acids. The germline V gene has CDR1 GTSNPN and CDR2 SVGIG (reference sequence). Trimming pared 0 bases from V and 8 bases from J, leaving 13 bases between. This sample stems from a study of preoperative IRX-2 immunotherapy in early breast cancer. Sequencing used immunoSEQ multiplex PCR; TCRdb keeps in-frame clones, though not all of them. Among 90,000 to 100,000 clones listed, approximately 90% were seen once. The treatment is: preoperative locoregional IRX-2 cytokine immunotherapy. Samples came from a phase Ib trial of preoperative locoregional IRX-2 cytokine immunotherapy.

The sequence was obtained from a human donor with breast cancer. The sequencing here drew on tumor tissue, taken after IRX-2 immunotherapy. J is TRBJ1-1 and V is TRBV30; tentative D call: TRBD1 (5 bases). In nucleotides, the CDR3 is TGTGCCTGGAGTGTACAGCGTTGGGGGGAAGCTTTCTTT. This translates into CAWSVQRWGEAFF.